The clone carrying this TCR beta chain was seen repeatedly, ten times or more. Its specificity is not known. These data belong to a study of T-cell memory formation after mild COVID-19. Turning to the study itself: Largely donor-specific TCR clusters were found.

MiXCR was run by TCRdb on the 5' RACE reads, yielding one entry per CDR3 protein. This sample has hundreds of thousands of distinct CDR3 sequences; roughly a quarter occur once, and the top ten carry around 13%. Study outcomes and limitations: Nothing showed for sure that second-wave clones peaking on day 37 were SARS-CoV-2 specific. Cross-reactive memory appears to have joined, as suggested by some responding clones showing up in pre-infection memory.

Trimming removed 2 bases at V and 2 bases at J, with 16 bases between. Germline CDR1 LGHDT, CDR2 YNNKEL (reference sequence). The CDR3 length is 16 residues. The origin of this receptor is an adult woman who had mild COVID-19 (a few samples of this study predate the infection). Cell type and time point are not known. The sample comprised PBMCs or a T cell subset sorted from them (not recorded which). The chain joins TRBV3-1 to TRBJ2-7; D is unclear. The CDR3 reads CASSQLQGPTTYEQYF. CDR3 bases: TGTGCCAGCAGCCAACTCCAAGGGCCAACTACCTACGAGCAGTACTTC.